These 2 T cell receptor beta chains originate from one sample sequenced in a study of T cell responses to AZD1222 COVID-19 vaccine. Some clones are missing from TCRdb's copy, which holds only in-frame ones; the method was immunoSEQ multiplex PCR. The table has roughly 150,000 clones, roughly 94% seen once. Sequences were derived from peripheral blood, sampled 28 days after the second AZD1222 dose. These receptor sequences come from an adult who received the AZD1222 COVID-19 vaccine.

CDR3 region: CASSSRDRGVSRYGYTF. For the CDR3, the DNA is TGTGCCAGCAGCTCCAGGGACAGGGGGGTTAGTAGGTATGGCTACACCTTC. The chain couples TRBV9 to TRBJ1-2; 11 bases are shared with TRBD1. The length of the CDR3 is 17 residues. The germline V gene has CDR1 SGDLS and CDR2 YYNGEE. After removal of 4 bases from V and 5 bases from J, the junction contained 13 bases not matched to a gene. Supplemented by reference TRBV9 and TRBJ1-2, the full variable domain reads DSGVTQTPKHLITATGQRVTLRCSPRSGDLSVYWYQQSLDQGLQFLIQYYNGEERAKGNILERFSAQQFPDLHSELNLSSLELGDSALYFCASSSRDRGVSRYGYTFGSGTRLTVV.

The chain uses TRBV29-1 and TRBJ1-2, with a weak D call TRBD1 (5 bases). This CDR3 is 14 amino acids long. Germline CDR1 reads SQVTM; CDR2 reads ANQGSEA. Trimming cost V 4 bases and J 3 bases, with 15 bases left between them. DNA of the CDR3: TGCAGCGTTGGACTTCTGCAGGGACACTATGGCTACACCTTC. It is translated as CSVGLLQGHYGYTF.